This TCR beta chain comes out of a study of OX40 agonist ivuxolimab in advanced cancers. Some clones are missing from TCRdb's copy, which holds only in-frame ones; the method was immunoSEQ multiplex PCR. Here the sample spans tens of thousands of clones, about 88% being singletons. This clonotype was sampled from an adult with an advanced solid tumor such as melanoma, head and neck, liver or kidney cancer. The sequences come from CD4+ or CD8+ T cells sorted from blood, collected in a trial of the OX40 agonist ivuxolimab.

CDR3 nucleotides: TGTGCCAGCAGCTCGGGACAGATGAACACTGAAGCTTTCTTT. Its translation is CASSSGQMNTEAFF. The genes are TRBV7-3 and TRBJ1-1; 7 bases line up with TRBD1. V shed 4 bases, J shed 0 bases, and the junction held 2 bases outside the gene matches. CDR3 length equals 14 residues. Germline V gene lookup returns CDR1 SGHTA and CDR2 FQGTGA.